What follows describes a single T cell receptor beta chain. This entry is derived from a study of blood T cell repertoires in COVID-19. Turning to the study itself: T cells, B-cell-depleted T cells, or PBMCs supplied cDNA or gDNA.

While infection was still active, Seattle patients were enrolled and then followed longitudinally. Trimming stripped 4 bases from V and 4 bases from J, with 10 bases between. The V gene's germline CDR1 is SGDLS and CDR2 YYNGEE. The CDR3 loop spans 13 amino acids. The data were produced by immunoSEQ multiplex PCR, yet TCRdb's version contains in-frame clones alone and is incomplete. This table holds 250,000 to 300,000 clones, 88% found once. Sequencing used peripheral blood. The V and J genes are TRBV9 and TRBJ2-3; D is perhaps TRBD1 (5 bases). The receptor comes from a woman in her sixties or seventies with COVID-19, enrolled during active disease. CDR3 protein: CASSPRVADTQYF. The CDR3 DNA reads TGTGCCAGCAGCCCCAGGGTTGCAGATACGCAGTATTTT.